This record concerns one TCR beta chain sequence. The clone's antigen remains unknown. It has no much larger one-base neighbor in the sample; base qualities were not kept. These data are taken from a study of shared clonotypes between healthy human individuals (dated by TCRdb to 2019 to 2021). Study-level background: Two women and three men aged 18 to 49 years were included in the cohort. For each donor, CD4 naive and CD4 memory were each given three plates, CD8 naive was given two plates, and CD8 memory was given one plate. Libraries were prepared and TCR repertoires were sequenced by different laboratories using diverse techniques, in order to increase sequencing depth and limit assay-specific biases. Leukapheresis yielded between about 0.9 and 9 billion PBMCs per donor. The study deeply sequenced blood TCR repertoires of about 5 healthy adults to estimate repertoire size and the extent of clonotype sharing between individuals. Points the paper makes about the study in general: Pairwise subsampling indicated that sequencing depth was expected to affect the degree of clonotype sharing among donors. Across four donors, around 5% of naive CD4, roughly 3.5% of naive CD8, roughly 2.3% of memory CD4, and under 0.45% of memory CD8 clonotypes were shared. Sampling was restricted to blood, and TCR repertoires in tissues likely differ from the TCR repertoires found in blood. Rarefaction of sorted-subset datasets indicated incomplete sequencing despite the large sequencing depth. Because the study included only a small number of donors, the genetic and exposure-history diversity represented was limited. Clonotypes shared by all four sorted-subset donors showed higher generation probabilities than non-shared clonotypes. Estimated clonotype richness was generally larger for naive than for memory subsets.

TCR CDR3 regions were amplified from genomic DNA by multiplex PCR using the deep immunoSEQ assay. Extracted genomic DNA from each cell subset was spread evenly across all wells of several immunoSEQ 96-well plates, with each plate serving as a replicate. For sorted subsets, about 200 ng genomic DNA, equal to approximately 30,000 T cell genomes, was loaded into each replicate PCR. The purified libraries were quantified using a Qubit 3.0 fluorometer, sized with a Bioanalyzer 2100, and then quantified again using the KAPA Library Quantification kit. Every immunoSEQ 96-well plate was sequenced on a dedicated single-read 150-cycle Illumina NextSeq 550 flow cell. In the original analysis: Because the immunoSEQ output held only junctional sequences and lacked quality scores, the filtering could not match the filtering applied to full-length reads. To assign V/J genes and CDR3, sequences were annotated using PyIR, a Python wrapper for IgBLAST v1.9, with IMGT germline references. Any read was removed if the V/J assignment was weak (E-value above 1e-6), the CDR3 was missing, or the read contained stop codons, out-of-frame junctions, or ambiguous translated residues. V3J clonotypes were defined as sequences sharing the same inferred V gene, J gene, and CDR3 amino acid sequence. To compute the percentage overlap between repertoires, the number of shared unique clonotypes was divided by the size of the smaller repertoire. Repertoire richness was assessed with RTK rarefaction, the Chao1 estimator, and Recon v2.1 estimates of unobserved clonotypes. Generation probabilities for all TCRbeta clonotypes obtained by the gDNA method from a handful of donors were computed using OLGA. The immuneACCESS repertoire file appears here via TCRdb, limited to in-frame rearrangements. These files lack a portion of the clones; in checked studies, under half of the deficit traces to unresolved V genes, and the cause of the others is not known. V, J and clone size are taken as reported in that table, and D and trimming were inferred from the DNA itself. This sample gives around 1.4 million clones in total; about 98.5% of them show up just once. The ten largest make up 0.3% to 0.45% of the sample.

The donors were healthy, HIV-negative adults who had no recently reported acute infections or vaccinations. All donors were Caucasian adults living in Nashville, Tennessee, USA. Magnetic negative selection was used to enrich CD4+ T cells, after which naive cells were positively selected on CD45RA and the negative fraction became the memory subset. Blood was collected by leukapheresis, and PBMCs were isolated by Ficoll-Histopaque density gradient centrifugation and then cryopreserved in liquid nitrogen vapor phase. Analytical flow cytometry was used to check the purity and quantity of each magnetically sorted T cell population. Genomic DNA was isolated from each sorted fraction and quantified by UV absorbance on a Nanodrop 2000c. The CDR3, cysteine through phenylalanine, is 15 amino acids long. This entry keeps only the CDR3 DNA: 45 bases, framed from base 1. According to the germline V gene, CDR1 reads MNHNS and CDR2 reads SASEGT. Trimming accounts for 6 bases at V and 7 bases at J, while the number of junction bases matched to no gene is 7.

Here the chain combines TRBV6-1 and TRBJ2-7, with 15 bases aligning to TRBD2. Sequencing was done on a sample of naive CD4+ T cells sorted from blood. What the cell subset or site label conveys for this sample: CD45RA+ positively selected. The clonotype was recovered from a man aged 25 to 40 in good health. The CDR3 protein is CASSWTSGRAREQYF. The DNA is TGTGCCAGCAGCTGGACTAGCGGGAGGGCGAGAGAGCAGTACTTC.